Each of the 32 T cell receptor beta chains below was sequenced from the same sample in a study of T cell responses to AZD1222 COVID-19 vaccine. Measured with immunoSEQ multiplex PCR; TCRdb has only the in-frame clones, and not every one. This table has 84,000 or so clones, 80% to 90% appearing once. The specimen comprised peripheral blood, sampled on day 0 of AZD1222 vaccination. All receptors derive from an adult in good health.

The J gene is TRBJ2-3, the V gene TRBV13; perhaps TRBD2 as D (6 bases). The V end was cut by 1 base, the J end by 2 bases, with 13 bases between. Germline V CDR1 and CDR2: PRHDT, FYEKMQ (reference sequence). This CDR3 is 16 amino acids long. The CDR3 nucleotides are TGTGCCAGCAGCTTAGAATCTGGGACTCACACAGATACGCAGTATTTT. Protein product: CASSLESGTHTDTQYF. The variable domain in full, completed from reference TRBV13 and TRBJ2-3, reads AAGVIQSPRHLIKEKRETATLKCYPIPRHDTVYWYQQGPGQDPQFLISFYEKMQSDKGSIPDRFSAQQFSDYHSELNMSSLELGDSALYFCASSLESGTHTDTQYFGPGTRLTVL.

The chain uses TRBV6-2 or TRBV6-3 and TRBJ1-1; no firm D call. This CDR3 spans 15 amino acids. Trimming took off 6 bases at V and 5 bases at J, with 19 bases between the two ends. Per the germline V gene, CDR1 is MNHEY and CDR2 is SVGEGT. In DNA form, the CDR3 reads TGTGCCAGCAGCCTCTACGGGCAGACTATAACTGAAGCTTTCTTT. This encodes CASSLYGQTITEAFF.

The chain recombines TRBV3-1 (or the pseudogene TRBV3-2) with TRBJ2-2, with D maybe TRBD1 (6 bases). Germline V gives CDR1 LGHDT, CDR2 YNNKEL (reference sequence). The CDR3 contains 12 residues. V dropped 9 bases and J dropped 6 bases, with 11 bases sitting between them. The CDR3 nucleotides read TGTGCCAGTCACAGGGACGCCGGGGAGCTGTTTTTT. Translated, it gives CASHRDAGELFF.

This chain links TRBV5-4 with TRBJ1-1, with D hard to call. The CDR3 contains 13 residues. The germline V gene encodes CDR1 SGHNT and CDR2 YYREEE (reference sequence). The V end was cut by 3 bases, the J end by 0 bases, with 6 bases between. The DNA for the CDR3 is TGTGCCAGCAGCTCCAAGGTGAACACTGAAGCTTTCTTT. Its protein product is CASSSKVNTEAFF.

This clone was seen repeatedly, ten times or more. The CDR3 here is CASRGIAGERTEAFF. The CDR3 nucleotides read TGTGCCAGCAGAGGAATAGCAGGGGAGAGGACTGAAGCTTTCTTT. This chain joins TRBV27 and TRBJ1-1; TRBD1 is a possible D gene (6 bases). The germline V gene encodes CDR1 MNHEY and CDR2 SMNVEV (reference sequence). Trimming removed 6 bases from V and 5 bases from J, with 19 bases in between. This CDR3 spans 15 amino acids.

The chain employs TRBV29-1 and TRBJ2-1; D is unresolved. CDR3 length equals 12 residues. Trimming removed 2 bases at V and 6 bases at J, with 8 bases between. CDR1 is SQVTM, CDR2 ANQGSEA, per germline. In DNA, the CDR3 is TGCAGCGTTGAAATAGCTCCCAATGAGCAGTTCTTC. Translation gives CSVEIAPNEQFF.

This chain uses TRBV7-2 with TRBJ2-2, with 10 bases identical to TRBD2. The CDR3 is made up of 19 amino acids. After removal of 7 bases from V and 3 bases from J, the junction contained 17 bases not matched to a gene. Germline-derived CDR1 and CDR2 are SGHTA and FQGNSA. CDR3 coding DNA: TGTGCCAGCACCCGATTCGGAGTAGCGGGAGGTGGTGACACCGGGGAGCTGTTTTTT. Its protein is CASTRFGVAGGGDTGELFF.

In DNA, the CDR3 is TGTGCCAGCGTTTTACGCGGGGTAGGCTATGGCTACACCTTC. It specifies CASVLRGVGYGYTF. The chain links TRBV27 to TRBJ1-2; D not certain. This CDR3 region has 14 residues. Germline V gene lookup returns CDR1 MNHEY and CDR2 SMNVEV (reference sequence). Deletions cut 8 bases from V and 4 bases from J, with 17 bases between.

This rearrangement joins TRBV28 to TRBJ2-1; D is unclear. V was clipped by 2 bases and J by 1 base, with 9 bases between them. This CDR3 region has 15 residues. Germline V CDR1 and CDR2: MDHEN, SYDVKM. The CDR3 bases are TGTGCCAGCAGTTTAGGGCGACCTTCCTACAATGAGCAGTTCTTC. This sequence encodes CASSLGRPSYNEQFF.

Here the CDR3 DNA reads TGTGCCAGCAGCGTAGAGGCGGGAATGGCGGGCGGGGAGCTGTTTTTT. It codes for CASSVEAGMAGGELFF. The genes are TRBV9 and TRBJ2-2, with D tentatively TRBD2 (6 bases). V was cut by 0 bases and J by 7 bases, with 16 bases left in between. Germline V gene data show CDR1 as SGDLS and CDR2 as YYNGEE. This CDR3 is 16 amino acids long. Full variable domain (rest looked up from reference TRBV9 and TRBJ2-2): DSGVTQTPKHLITATGQRVTLRCSPRSGDLSVYWYQQSLDQGLQFLIQYYNGEERAKGNILERFSAQQFPDLHSELNLSSLELGDSALYFCASSVEAGMAGGELFFGEGSRLTVL.

A few counts support this clone. The chain links TRBV30 to TRBJ2-2; no clear D. The length of the CDR3 is 13 residues. V was pared by 4 bases and J by 6 bases, with 12 bases between. Germline CDR1 and CDR2: GTSNPN and SVGIG (reference sequence). Written as DNA, the CDR3 is TGTGCCTGGAACGACGGCGCCCCCGGGGAGCTGTTTTTT. It encodes CAWNDGAPGELFF.

The chain combines TRBV29-1 with TRBJ2-1; D is perhaps TRBD2 (6 bases). Germline CDR1 SQVTM, CDR2 ANQGSEA. The CDR3 totals 16 residues. Trimming removed 3 bases at V and 5 bases at J, with 20 bases between. CDR3 sequence: CSVEGLARGKHNEQFF. The CDR3 bases are TGCAGCGTTGAGGGTCTAGCGCGGGGAAAGCACAATGAGCAGTTCTTC.

The rearrangement uses TRBV24-1 and TRBJ2-2, with 9 bases identical to TRBD1. The trim removed 2 bases at V and 4 bases at J, leaving 7 bases unmatched. CDR1 and CDR2 from the germline V gene are KGHDR and SFDVKD. This CDR3 is built from 17 residues. The CDR3: CATSDWTGVQITGELFF. CDR3 DNA: TGTGCCACCAGTGATTGGACAGGGGTCCAGATCACCGGGGAGCTGTTTTTT.

V gene TRBV19 combines with J gene TRBJ2-1, with D tentatively TRBD2 (7 bases). Germline V gives CDR1 LNHDA, CDR2 SQIVND (reference sequence). The length of the CDR3 is 15 residues. V was trimmed by 8 bases and J by 6 bases, leaving 20 bases between them. Here the CDR3 DNA reads TGTGCCAGTGCAAAGGTAGGGGGAGGGCGCAATGAGCAGTTCTTC. Encoded protein: CASAKVGGGRNEQFF.

This chain links TRBV29-1 with TRBJ2-3, with 8 bases matching TRBD2. Germline V gene lookup returns CDR1 SQVTM and CDR2 ANQGSEA. The V segment lost 1 base and the J segment 0 bases; nucleotides outside the gene matches: 0. The CDR3 loop spans 14 amino acids. The CDR3 here is CSVEVAGSTDTQYF. In DNA form, the CDR3 reads TGCAGCGTTGAAGTAGCGGGGAGCACAGATACGCAGTATTTT.

This rearrangement joins TRBV28 to TRBJ2-5, with 9 bases lining up with TRBD1. This CDR3 comprises 13 residues. Germline V gene data show CDR1 as MDHEN and CDR2 as SYDVKM. Trimming cost V 5 bases and J 3 bases; bases outside gene matches: 1. Here the CDR3 reads CASSRDREETQYF. CDR3 nucleotide sequence: TGTGCCAGCAGTCGGGACAGGGAAGAGACCCAGTACTTC.

This sequence joins TRBV24-1 and TRBJ2-1, with TRBD1 as a possible D gene (5 bases). CDR1 and CDR2 (germline): KGHDR, SFDVKD. The CDR3 extends over 17 amino acids. V was cut by 2 bases and J by 1 base, with 14 bases left in between. The CDR3 DNA is TGTGCCACCAGTGATTCCCGGACACCCGGTTCCTACAATGAGCAGTTCTTC. Amino acids: CATSDSRTPGSYNEQFF.

The rearrangement joins TRBV28 to TRBJ1-6; 7 bases are a match to TRBD1. The CDR3 sequence is 16 residues long. With 0 bases clipped from V and 3 bases from J, the junction kept 2 bases outside the gene matches. Germline values: CDR1 MDHEN, CDR2 SYDVKM. CDR3 DNA sequence: TGTGCCAGCAGTTTATGGGGGACAGTCTATAATTCACCCCTCCACTTT. Encoded protein: CASSLWGTVYNSPLHF.

The V call is TRBV29-1, the J call TRBJ2-7; 8 nucleotides agree with TRBD2. V lost 3 bases to trimming and J lost 5 bases; unmatched junction nucleotides: 9. This CDR3 is 14 amino acids long. CDR1 SQVTM and CDR2 ANQGSEA come from the germline V gene. For the CDR3, the DNA is TGCAGCGTTGAGCTAGCGGGTAGGGCCCACGAGCAGTACTTC. Residues: CSVELAGRAHEQYF.

This clone was seen a single time. The chain combines TRBV5-6 with TRBJ2-1; no firm D call. This CDR3 is built from 15 residues. CDR1 and CDR2 (germline): SGHDT, YYEEEE. The ends were cut back, 2 bases at V and 0 bases at J, with 9 bases in the middle. This CDR3 is CASSFVLSSYNEQFF. CDR3 nucleotides: TGTGCCAGCAGCTTCGTTTTGAGCTCCTACAATGAGCAGTTCTTC.

The CDR3 loop is CASSLGPSETGAYSPLHF. The CDR3 nucleotides read TGTGCCAGCAGTTTAGGCCCGTCGGAGACTGGGGCTTATTCACCCCTCCACTTT. The rearrangement joins TRBV27 to TRBJ1-6, with D possibly being TRBD1 (5 bases). Trimming took 2 bases from V and 8 from J, leaving 22 bases between them. The CDR3 has 18 residues. Germline CDR1 reads MNHEY; CDR2 reads SMNVEV (reference sequence).

The chain combines TRBV10-1 with TRBJ1-4; D is uncertain. CDR3 length: 14 amino acids. The germline CDR1 and CDR2 sequences are WNHNN and SYGVQD (reference sequence). V was trimmed by 0 bases and J by 4 bases, leaving 6 bases between them. The CDR3 nucleotides read TGCGCCAGCAGTGAGTCGGCAAGTAATGAAAAACTGTTTTTT. Translated, it gives CASSESASNEKLFF.

This chain connects TRBV18 to TRBJ1-1, with 8 bases fitting TRBD1. The germline V gene encodes CDR1 KGHSH and CDR2 LQKENI. The CDR3 is 15 residues long. Losses at the gene ends were 3 bases for V and 1 base for J; bases not matched to a gene: 4. CDR3 in amino acids: CASSPQGQGNTEAFF. In nucleotides, the CDR3 is TGTGCCAGCTCACCTCAAGGACAGGGGAACACTGAAGCTTTCTTT.

This rearrangement joins TRBV9 to TRBJ2-3; 9 positions agree with TRBD1. V trimming: 3 bases; J trimming: 6 bases; junction bases outside the gene matches: 8. This CDR3 has 15 residues. Germline loops: CDR1 SGDLS, CDR2 YYNGEE. The CDR3 loop is CASSAGTGPVDTQYF. CDR3 nucleotide sequence: TGTGCCAGCAGCGCCGGGACAGGGCCCGTTGATACGCAGTATTTT.

In its sample, this clone was seen a few times. The chain joins TRBV6-1 to TRBJ2-7; D is possibly TRBD1 (6 bases). CDR1 is MNHNS, CDR2 SASEGT, per germline. The CDR3 is 14 residues long. V lost 3 bases and J 0 bases, leaving 9 bases between the germline ends. The CDR3 DNA follows: TGTGCCAGCAGTGAGAAAGGGGGCTCCTACGAGCAGTACTTC. Protein product: CASSEKGGSYEQYF.

The chain has TRBV20-1 and TRBJ2-7, with D possibly TRBD2 on 6 matching bases. CDR3 size: 15 residues. In germline, CDR1 is DFQATT, CDR2 SNEGSKA (reference sequence). The V gene lost 3 bases and the J gene lost 0 bases, with 15 bases spanning the gap. In DNA form, the CDR3 reads TGCAGTGCTAGTCAGCAAGGGACTTTCTCCTACGAGCAGTACTTC. This gives the protein CSASQQGTFSYEQYF.

CDR3 coding DNA: TGTGCCAGCAGTGACAGGGTAGGGCAGCCCCAGCATTTT. Protein sequence: CASSDRVGQPQHF. The chain links TRBV2 to TRBJ1-5; D is perhaps TRBD1 (5 bases). Per the germline V gene, CDR1 is SNHLY and CDR2 is FYNNEI. V was cut by 3 bases and J by 7 bases, with 10 bases left in between. CDR3 length equals 13 residues.

The CDR3 loop is CATSVKGTRRTVNTEAFF. The CDR3 DNA is TGTGCCACCAGTGTTAAGGGGACGCGACGTACCGTGAACACTGAAGCTTTCTTT. The chain couples TRBV24-1 to TRBJ1-1; D is perhaps TRBD1 (5 bases). The CDR3 is 18 residues long. Germline CDR1 KGHDR, CDR2 SFDVKD. V was cut by 5 bases and J by 0 bases, with 21 bases left in between.

The chain has TRBV5-1 and TRBJ2-1; 8 bases agree with TRBD2. The trim removed 9 bases at V and 1 base at J, leaving 18 bases unmatched. The CDR3 consists of 18 residues. CDR1 SGHRS and CDR2 YFSETQ come from the germline V gene. CDR3 DNA sequence: TGCGCCACTAACCACGGACTAGCCCCATTTTGGTCCTACAATGAGCAGTTCTTC. Translating gives CATNHGLAPFWSYNEQFF. Full variable domain (missing parts from reference TRBV5-1 and TRBJ2-1): KAGVTQTPRYLIKTRGQQVTLSCSPISGHRSVSWYQQTPGQGLQFLFEYFSETQRNKGNFPGRFSGRQFSNSRSEMNVSTLELGDSALYLCATNHGLAPFWSYNEQFFGPGTRLTVL.

This clone occurred once. The same CDR3 arises from other DNA sequences in this sample as well. V gene TRBV12-3 or TRBV12-4 combines with J gene TRBJ2-7; the D is unclear. Trimming left V 6 bases short and J 3 bases short, with 3 bases between. This CDR3 comprises 10 residues. The CDR3 region is CASSIYEQYF. In DNA form, the CDR3 reads TGTGCCAGCAGCATCTACGAGCAGTACTTC.

The chain has TRBV5-1 and TRBJ1-3; D is ambiguous. Between the trimmed V and J ends, which lost 4 bases and 0 bases, there was a span of 11 bases. Germline lookup yields CDR1 SGHRS and CDR2 YFSETQ. The CDR3 spans 15 residues. The CDR3 is CASSENLNSGNTIYF. The DNA for the CDR3 is TGCGCCAGCAGCGAGAACCTAAACTCTGGAAACACCATATATTTT. Drawing the rest from reference TRBV5-1 and TRBJ1-3, the complete variable domain is KAGVTQTPRYLIKTRGQQVTLSCSPISGHRSVSWYQQTPGQGLQFLFEYFSETQRNKGNFPGRFSGRQFSNSRSEMNVSTLELGDSALYLCASSENLNSGNTIYFGEGSWLTVV.

This chain connects TRBV6-6 to TRBJ1-2; no clear D. V lost 0 bases, J lost 6 bases, and 5 bases lay in between. Germline values: CDR1 MNHNY, CDR2 SVGAGI (reference sequence). The CDR3 length is 12 residues. Here the CDR3 reads CASSYSADGYTF. The CDR3 DNA reads as TGTGCCAGCAGTTACTCGGCGGATGGCTACACCTTC.